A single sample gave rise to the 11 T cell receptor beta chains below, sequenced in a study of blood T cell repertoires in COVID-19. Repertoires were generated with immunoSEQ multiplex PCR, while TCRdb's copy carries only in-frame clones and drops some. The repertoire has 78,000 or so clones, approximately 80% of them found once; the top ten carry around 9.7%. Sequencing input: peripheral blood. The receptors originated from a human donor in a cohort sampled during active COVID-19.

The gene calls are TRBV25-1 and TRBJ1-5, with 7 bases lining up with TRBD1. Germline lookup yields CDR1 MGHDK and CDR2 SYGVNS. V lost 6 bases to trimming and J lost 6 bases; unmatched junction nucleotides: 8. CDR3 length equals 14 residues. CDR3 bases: TGTGCCAGCAGGGCCACAGGGGAAGGTCAGCCCCAGCATTTT. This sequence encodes CASRATGEGQPQHF.

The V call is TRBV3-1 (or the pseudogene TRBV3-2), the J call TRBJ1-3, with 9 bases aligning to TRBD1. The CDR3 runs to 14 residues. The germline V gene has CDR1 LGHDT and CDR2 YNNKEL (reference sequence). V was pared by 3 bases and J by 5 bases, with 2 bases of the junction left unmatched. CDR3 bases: TGTGCCAGCAGCCAGGACAGGGGAAGAAACACCATATATTTT. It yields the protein CASSQDRGRNTIYF.

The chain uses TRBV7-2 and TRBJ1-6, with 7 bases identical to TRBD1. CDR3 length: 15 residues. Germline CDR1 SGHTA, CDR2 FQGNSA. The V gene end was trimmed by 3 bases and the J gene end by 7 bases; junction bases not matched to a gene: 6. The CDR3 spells CASSFRQGANSPLHF. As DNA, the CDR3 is TGTGCCAGCAGCTTCCGACAGGGAGCCAATTCACCCCTCCACTTT.

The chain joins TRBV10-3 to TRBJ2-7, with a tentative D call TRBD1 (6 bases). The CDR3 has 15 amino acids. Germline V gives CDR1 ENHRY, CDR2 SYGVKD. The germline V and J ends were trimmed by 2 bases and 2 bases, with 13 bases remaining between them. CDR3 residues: CAISEGAQGTYEQYF. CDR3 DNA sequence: TGTGCCATCAGTGAGGGTGCGCAGGGGACCTACGAGCAGTACTTC.

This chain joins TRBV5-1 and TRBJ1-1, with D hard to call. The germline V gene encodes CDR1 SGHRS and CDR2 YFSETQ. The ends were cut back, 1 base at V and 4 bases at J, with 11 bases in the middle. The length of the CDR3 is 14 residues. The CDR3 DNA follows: TGCGCCAGCAGCTTGCGTGGCGGTGGCACTGAAGCTTTCTTT. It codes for CASSLRGGGTEAFF.

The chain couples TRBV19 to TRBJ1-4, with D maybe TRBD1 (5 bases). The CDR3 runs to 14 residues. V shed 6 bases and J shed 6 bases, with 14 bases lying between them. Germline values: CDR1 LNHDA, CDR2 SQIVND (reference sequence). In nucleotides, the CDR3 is TGTGCCAGTAGCCAGGGTACTGGATATGAAAAACTGTTTTTT. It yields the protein CASSQGTGYEKLFF.

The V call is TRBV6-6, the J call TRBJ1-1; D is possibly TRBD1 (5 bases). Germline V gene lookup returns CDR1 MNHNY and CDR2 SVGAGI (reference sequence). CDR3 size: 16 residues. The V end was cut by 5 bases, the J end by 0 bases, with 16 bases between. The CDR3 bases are TGTGCCAGCAGTCCCCCGGGGGGACCGATGAACACTGAAGCTTTCTTT. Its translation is CASSPPGGPMNTEAFF.

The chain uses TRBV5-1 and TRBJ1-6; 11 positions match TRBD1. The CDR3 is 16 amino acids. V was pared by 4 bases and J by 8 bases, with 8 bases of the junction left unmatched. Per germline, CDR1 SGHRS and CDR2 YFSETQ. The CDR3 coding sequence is TGCGCCAGCAGCAGACGGACAGGGGGCTCAGATTCACCCCTCCACTTT. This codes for CASSRRTGGSDSPLHF. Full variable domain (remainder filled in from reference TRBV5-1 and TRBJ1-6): KAGVTQTPRYLIKTRGQQVTLSCSPISGHRSVSWYQQTPGQGLQFLFEYFSETQRNKGNFPGRFSGRQFSNSRSEMNVSTLELGDSALYLCASSRRTGGSDSPLHFGNGTRLTVT.

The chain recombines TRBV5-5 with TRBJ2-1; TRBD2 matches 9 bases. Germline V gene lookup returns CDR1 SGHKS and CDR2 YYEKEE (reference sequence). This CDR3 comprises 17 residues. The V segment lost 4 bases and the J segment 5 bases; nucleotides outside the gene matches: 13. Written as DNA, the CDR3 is TGTGCCAGCAGCACCCGCAGCATTAGCGGGGGAAACAATGAGCAGTTCTTC. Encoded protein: CASSTRSISGGNNEQFF.

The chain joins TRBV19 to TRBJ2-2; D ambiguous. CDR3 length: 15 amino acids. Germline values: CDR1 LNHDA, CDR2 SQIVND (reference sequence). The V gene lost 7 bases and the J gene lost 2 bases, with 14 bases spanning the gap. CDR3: CASTEPGINTGELFF. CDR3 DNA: TGTGCCAGTACCGAACCAGGAATAAACACCGGGGAGCTGTTTTTT. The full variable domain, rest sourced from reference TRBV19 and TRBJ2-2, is DGGITQSPKYLFRKEGQNVTLSCEQNLNHDAMYWYRQDPGQGLRLIYYSQIVNDFQKGDIAEGYSVSREKKESFPLTVTSAQKNPTAFYLCASTEPGINTGELFFGEGSRLTVL.

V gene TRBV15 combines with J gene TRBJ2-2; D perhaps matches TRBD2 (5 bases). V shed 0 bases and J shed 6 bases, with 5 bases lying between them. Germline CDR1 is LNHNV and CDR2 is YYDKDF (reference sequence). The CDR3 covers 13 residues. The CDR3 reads CATSREGAGELFF. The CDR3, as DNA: TGTGCCACCAGCAGAGAGGGAGCCGGGGAGCTGTTTTTT.